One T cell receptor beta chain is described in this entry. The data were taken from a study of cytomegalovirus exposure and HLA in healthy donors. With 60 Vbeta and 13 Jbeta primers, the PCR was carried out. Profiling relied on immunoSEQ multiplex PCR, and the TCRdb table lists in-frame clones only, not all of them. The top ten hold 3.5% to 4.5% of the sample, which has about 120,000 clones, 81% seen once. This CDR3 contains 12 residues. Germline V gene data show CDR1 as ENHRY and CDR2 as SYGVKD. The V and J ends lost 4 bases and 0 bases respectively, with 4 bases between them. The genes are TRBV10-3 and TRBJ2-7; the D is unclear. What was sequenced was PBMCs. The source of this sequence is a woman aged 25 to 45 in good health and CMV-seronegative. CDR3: CAISASSYEQYF. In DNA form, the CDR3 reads TGTGCCATCAGTGCTAGCTCCTACGAGCAGTACTTC.